The rows below give T cell receptor beta chains drawn from one sample of a study of regulatory T cells in long-lasting Graves disease. Each CDR3 protein gets one entry after TCRdb re-called the multiplex PCR reads with MiXCR. The sample records approximately 310,000 distinct CDR3 sequences, under 20% being singletons. Sequencing was performed on peripheral blood mononuclear cells (PBMCs), taken at new diagnosis, from a patient treated with antithyroid drugs. The receptors derive from a female donor with Graves disease. The CDR3 runs from the conserved cysteine through the conserved F or W. D genes are given only for firm matches. Size is omitted from some rows. Given values are once, few, many or a class for expanded clones.

d_call: .
v_call: TRBV24-1
j_call: TRBJ2-4
clone_size: .
cdr3_aa: CATSDFGQFQYF
cdr3_nt: TGTGCCACCAGTGATTTTGGGCAGTTCCAGTACTTC

d_call: .
v_call: TRBV9
j_call: TRBJ2-1
clone_size: many
cdr3_aa: CASSVDGGGGEQFF
cdr3_nt: TGTGCCAGCAGCGTAGATGGTGGGGGTGGTGAGCAGTTCTTC

d_call: TRBD1
v_call: TRBV20-1
j_call: TRBJ2-1
clone_size: many
cdr3_aa: CSAGTGTGEFNEQFF
cdr3_nt: TGCAGTGCCGGAACCGGGACAGGGGAATTCAATGAGCAGTTCTTC

d_call: TRBD2
v_call: TRBV2
j_call: TRBJ2-1
clone_size: many
cdr3_aa: CAGSGGIAGPYNEQFF
cdr3_nt: TGTGCCGGCAGTGGGGGCATAGCGGGGCCATACAATGAGCAGTTCTTC

d_call: TRBD2
v_call: TRBV7-2
j_call: TRBJ2-7
clone_size: .
cdr3_aa: CASSLVLAGAREQYF
cdr3_nt: TGTGCCAGCAGCTTAGTACTAGCGGGAGCAAGGGAGCAGTACTTC

d_call: TRBD1
v_call: TRBV10-3
j_call: TRBJ2-7
clone_size: many
cdr3_aa: CAISGRDRGLGEQYF
cdr3_nt: TGTGCCATCAGTGGTCGGGACAGGGGACTAGGGGAGCAGTACTTC

d_call: TRBD2
v_call: TRBV27
j_call: TRBJ2-1
clone_size: .
cdr3_aa: CASSLTSGSKFKNEQFF
cdr3_nt: TGTGCCAGCAGTTTAACCAGCGGGAGCAAGTTTAAGAATGAGCAGTTCTTC

d_call: .
v_call: TRBV5-1
j_call: TRBJ2-3
clone_size: many
cdr3_aa: CASSLGRVEDTQYF
cdr3_nt: TGCGCCAGCAGCTTAGGGCGGGTTGAAGATACGCAGTATTTT

d_call: TRBD1
v_call: TRBV5-1
j_call: TRBJ2-3
clone_size: .
cdr3_aa: CASSLAGQGGTDTQYF
cdr3_nt: TGCGCCAGCAGCTTGGCCGGGCAGGGGGGCACAGATACGCAGTATTTT

d_call: TRBD1
v_call: TRBV27
j_call: TRBJ2-7
clone_size: few
cdr3_aa: CASSPVRTGGWERYF
cdr3_nt: TGTGCCAGCAGTCCCGTTAGGACAGGGGGCTGGGAGCGGTACTTC

d_call: .
v_call: TRBV29-1
j_call: TRBJ1-1
clone_size: many
cdr3_aa: CSVVGLPRSTEAFF
cdr3_nt: TGCAGCGTTGTTGGGTTACCTCGGAGCACTGAAGCTTTCTTT

d_call: TRBD2
v_call: TRBV12-3/TRBV12-4
j_call: TRBJ2-2
clone_size: .
cdr3_aa: CASSRTSGRSGELFF
cdr3_nt: TGTGCCAGCAGCCGGACTAGCGGGAGATCCGGGGAGCTGTTTTTT

d_call: TRBD2
v_call: TRBV30
j_call: TRBJ2-1
clone_size: many
cdr3_aa: CAWIPGLAPGEQFF
cdr3_nt: TGTGCCTGGATACCGGGACTAGCGCCGGGTGAGCAGTTCTTC

d_call: .
v_call: TRBV10-3
j_call: TRBJ1-1
clone_size: many
cdr3_aa: CAISLGEMNTEAFF
cdr3_nt: TGTGCCATCAGTCTAGGGGAGATGAACACTGAAGCTTTCTTT

d_call: TRBD2
v_call: TRBV4-1
j_call: TRBJ2-5
clone_size: few
cdr3_aa: CASSPGLAEFQKTQYF
cdr3_nt: TGCGCCAGCAGCCCTGGACTAGCGGAGTTCCAAAAGACCCAGTACTTC

d_call: .
v_call: TRBV25-1
j_call: TRBJ1-5
clone_size: many
cdr3_aa: CASSDWRPNQPQHF
cdr3_nt: TGTGCCAGCAGTGACTGGCGCCCCAATCAGCCCCAGCATTTT

d_call: .
v_call: TRBV3-1
j_call: TRBJ2-7
clone_size: many
cdr3_aa: CASGRLDEQYF
cdr3_nt: TGTGCCAGCGGTAGATTGGACGAGCAGTACTTC

d_call: .
v_call: TRBV7-9
j_call: TRBJ2-2
clone_size: few
cdr3_aa: CASSLLAEGLINTGELFF
cdr3_nt: TGTGCCAGCAGCTTGTTAGCGGAGGGCCTCATAAACACCGGGGAGCTGTTTTTT

d_call: TRBD2
v_call: TRBV19
j_call: TRBJ2-7
clone_size: .
cdr3_aa: CASSMPGAGGSEQYF
cdr3_nt: TGTGCCAGTAGTATGCCGGGGGCGGGAGGTTCCGAGCAGTACTTC

d_call: .
v_call: TRBV24-1
j_call: TRBJ2-2
clone_size: few
cdr3_aa: CATSDPRGRLGTNTGELFF
cdr3_nt: TGTGCCACCAGTGATCCCCGGGGGCGCCTGGGAACGAACACCGGGGAGCTGTTTTTT

d_call: TRBD2
v_call: TRBV7-8
j_call: TRBJ2-3
clone_size: once
cdr3_aa: CASSPRTSGIVTDTQYF
cdr3_nt: TGTGCCAGCAGCCCCCGGACTAGCGGGATAGTTACAGATACGCAGTATTTT

d_call: .
v_call: TRBV10-3
j_call: TRBJ2-5
clone_size: .
cdr3_aa: CAISESGGQGTQYF
cdr3_nt: TGTGCCATCAGTGAGTCTGGAGGCCAGGGGACCCAGTACTTC

d_call: .
v_call: TRBV5-4
j_call: TRBJ2-3
clone_size: .
cdr3_aa: CASSMSGTDTQYF
cdr3_nt: TGTGCCAGCAGCATGTCGGGGACAGATACGCAGTATTTT

d_call: .
v_call: TRBV29-1
j_call: TRBJ2-1
clone_size: .
cdr3_aa: CTGLGSYNEQFF
cdr3_nt: TGCACGGGATTGGGGTCCTACAATGAGCAGTTCTTC